Only one count was recorded for the clone carrying this T cell receptor (beta chain). Its antigen is undetermined. These data come from a study of T cell repertoires in cytomegalovirus infection. At the level of the study: CMV epitopes used comprised recently identified HLA-C-restricted ones and well-studied HLA-B-restricted ones. Based on public TCR beta signatures, there were indications of CMV infection and of a matching HLA type. Whole-study findings and limits: What dominated the ex vivo response were HLA-C-restricted CMV-specific TCR beta clonotypes.

TCRdb itself ran the reads through MiXCR, one entry per CDR3 protein. The sample carries about 770,000 distinct CDR3 sequences, roughly 29% recorded once. V was pared by 7 bases and J by 3 bases, with 15 bases between. There are 13 residues in the CDR3. Germline V lookup: CDR1 SQVTM, CDR2 ANQGSEA. V gene TRBV29-1 combines with J gene TRBJ1-2; perhaps TRBD1 as D (6 bases). The sequencing used cultured CD8+ T cells from PBMCs, collected from culture after CMV antigen stimulation. This receptor was taken from a human donor in good health (CMV status not recorded). Some clones in this sample may be carry-over from other donors' samples. The DNA of the CDR3 is TGCAGCGCCGGGAAGGACAGAGACTATGGCTACACCTTC. Translated: CSAGKDRDYGYTF.